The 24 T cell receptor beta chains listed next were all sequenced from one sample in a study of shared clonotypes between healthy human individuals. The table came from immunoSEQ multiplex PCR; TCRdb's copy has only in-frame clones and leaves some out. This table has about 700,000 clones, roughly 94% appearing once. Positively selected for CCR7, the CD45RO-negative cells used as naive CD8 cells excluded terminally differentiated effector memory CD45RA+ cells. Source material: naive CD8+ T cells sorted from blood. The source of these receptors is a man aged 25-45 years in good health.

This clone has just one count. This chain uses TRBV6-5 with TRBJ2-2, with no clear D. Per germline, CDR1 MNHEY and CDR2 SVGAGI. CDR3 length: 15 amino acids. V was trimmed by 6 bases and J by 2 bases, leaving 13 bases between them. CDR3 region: CASRPGESNTGELFF. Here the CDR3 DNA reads TGTGCCAGCAGGCCGGGCGAGTCCAACACCGGGGAGCTGTTTTTT.

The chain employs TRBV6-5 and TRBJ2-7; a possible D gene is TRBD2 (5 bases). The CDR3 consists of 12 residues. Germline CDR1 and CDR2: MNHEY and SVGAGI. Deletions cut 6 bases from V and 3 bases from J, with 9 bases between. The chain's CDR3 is CASRDGGYEQYF. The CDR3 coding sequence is TGTGCCAGCAGGGACGGAGGCTACGAGCAGTACTTC.

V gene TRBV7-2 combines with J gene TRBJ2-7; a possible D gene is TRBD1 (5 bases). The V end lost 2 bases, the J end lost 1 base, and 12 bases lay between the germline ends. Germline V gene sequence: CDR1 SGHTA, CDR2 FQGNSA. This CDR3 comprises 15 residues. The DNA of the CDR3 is TGTGCCAGCAGCTTATCCCCGGACAATTCCTACGAGCAGTACTTC. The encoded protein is CASSLSPDNSYEQYF.

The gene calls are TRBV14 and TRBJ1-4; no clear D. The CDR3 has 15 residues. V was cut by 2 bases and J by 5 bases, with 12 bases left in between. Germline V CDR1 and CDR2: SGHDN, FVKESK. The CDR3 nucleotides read TGTGCCAGCAGCCAAATGGAACTCAGGAATGAAAAACTGTTTTTT. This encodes CASSQMELRNEKLFF.

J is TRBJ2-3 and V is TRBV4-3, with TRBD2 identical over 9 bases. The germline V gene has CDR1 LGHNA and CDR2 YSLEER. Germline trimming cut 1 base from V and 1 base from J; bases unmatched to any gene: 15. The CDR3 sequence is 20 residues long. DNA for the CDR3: TGCGCCAGCAGCCAAGGGGCCTGGCGGGAGGGCCTCTATGGCACAGATACGCAGTATTTT. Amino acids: CASSQGAWREGLYGTDTQYF.

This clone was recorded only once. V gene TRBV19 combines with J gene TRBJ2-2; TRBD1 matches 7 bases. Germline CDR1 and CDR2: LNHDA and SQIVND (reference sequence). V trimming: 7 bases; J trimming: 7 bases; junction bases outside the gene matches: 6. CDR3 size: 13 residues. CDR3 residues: CASNTAGGGELFF. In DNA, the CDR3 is TGTGCCAGTAACACAGCAGGGGGCGGGGAGCTGTTTTTT.

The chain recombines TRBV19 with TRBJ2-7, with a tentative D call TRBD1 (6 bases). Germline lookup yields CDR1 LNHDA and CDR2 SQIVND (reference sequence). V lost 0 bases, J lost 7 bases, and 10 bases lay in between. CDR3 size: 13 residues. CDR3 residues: CASSIDWTAEQYF. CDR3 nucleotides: TGTGCCAGTAGTATAGATTGGACAGCAGAGCAGTACTTC.

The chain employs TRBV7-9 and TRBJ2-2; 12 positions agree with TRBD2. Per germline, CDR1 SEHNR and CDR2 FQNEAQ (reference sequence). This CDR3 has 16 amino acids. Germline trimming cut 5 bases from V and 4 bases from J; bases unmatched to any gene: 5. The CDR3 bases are TGTGCCAGCAGCAAGGGACTAGCGGGTGGCACCGGGGAGCTGTTTTTT. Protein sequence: CASSKGLAGGTGELFF.

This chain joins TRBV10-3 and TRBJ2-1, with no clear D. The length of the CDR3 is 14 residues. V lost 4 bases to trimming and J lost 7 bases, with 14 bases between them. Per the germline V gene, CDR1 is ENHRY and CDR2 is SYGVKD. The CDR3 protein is CAISGEVIGNEQFF. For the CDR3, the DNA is TGTGCCATCAGTGGGGAAGTTATTGGGAATGAGCAGTTCTTC.

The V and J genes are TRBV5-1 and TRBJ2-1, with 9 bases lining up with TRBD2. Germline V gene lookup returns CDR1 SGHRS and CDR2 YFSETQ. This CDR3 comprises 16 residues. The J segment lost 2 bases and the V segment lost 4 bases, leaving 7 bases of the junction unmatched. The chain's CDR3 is CASSPLAGTTYNEQFF. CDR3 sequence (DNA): TGCGCCAGCAGCCCCCTAGCGGGAACCACCTACAATGAGCAGTTCTTC. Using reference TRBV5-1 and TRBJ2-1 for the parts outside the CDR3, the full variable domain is KAGVTQTPRYLIKTRGQQVTLSCSPISGHRSVSWYQQTPGQGLQFLFEYFSETQRNKGNFPGRFSGRQFSNSRSEMNVSTLELGDSALYLCASSPLAGTTYNEQFFGPGTRLTVL.

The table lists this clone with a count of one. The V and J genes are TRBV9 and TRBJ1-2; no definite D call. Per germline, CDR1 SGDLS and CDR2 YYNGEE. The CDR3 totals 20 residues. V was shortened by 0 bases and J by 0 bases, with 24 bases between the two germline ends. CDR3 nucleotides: TGTGCCAGCAGCGTAGCATCCTGGCCGACTGGCGTAGGGACTAACTATGGCTACACCTTC. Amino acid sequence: CASSVASWPTGVGTNYGYTF.

DNA for the CDR3: TGTGCCAGCAGTTTACCGCCTTACAGACAGGGTAGCACAGATACGCAGTATTTT. Its protein product is CASSLPPYRQGSTDTQYF. This chain connects TRBV28 to TRBJ2-3; 7 positions match TRBD1. Trimming took 2 bases from V and 0 from J; bases not matched to a gene: 11. CDR1 and CDR2 (germline): MDHEN, SYDVKM. The CDR3 extends over 18 amino acids.

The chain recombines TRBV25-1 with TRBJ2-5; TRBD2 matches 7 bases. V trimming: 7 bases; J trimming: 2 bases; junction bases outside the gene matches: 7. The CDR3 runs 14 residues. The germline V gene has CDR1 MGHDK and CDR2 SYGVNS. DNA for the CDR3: TGTGCCAGCAATCGAGCTAGCGGACAAGAGACCCAGTACTTC. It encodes CASNRASGQETQYF.

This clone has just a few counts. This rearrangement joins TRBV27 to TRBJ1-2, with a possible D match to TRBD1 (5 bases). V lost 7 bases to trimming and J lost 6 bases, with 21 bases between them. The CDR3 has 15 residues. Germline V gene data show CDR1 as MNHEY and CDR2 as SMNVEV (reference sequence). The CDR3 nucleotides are TGTGCCAGCACTAACCTGGGGGAGGGTTGGGATGGCTACACCTTC. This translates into CASTNLGEGWDGYTF.

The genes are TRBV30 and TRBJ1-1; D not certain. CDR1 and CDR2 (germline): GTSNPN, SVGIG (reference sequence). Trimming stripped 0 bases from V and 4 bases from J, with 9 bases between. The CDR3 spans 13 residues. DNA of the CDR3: TGTGCCTGGAGTGTGATATTAACCACTGAAGCTTTCTTT. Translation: CAWSVILTTEAFF.

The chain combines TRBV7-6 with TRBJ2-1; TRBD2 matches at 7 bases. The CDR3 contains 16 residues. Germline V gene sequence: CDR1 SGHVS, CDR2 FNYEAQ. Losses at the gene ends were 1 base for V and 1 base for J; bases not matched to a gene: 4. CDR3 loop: CASSLGGSTSYNEQFF. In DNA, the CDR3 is TGTGCCAGCAGCTTAGGCGGGAGTACATCCTACAATGAGCAGTTCTTC.

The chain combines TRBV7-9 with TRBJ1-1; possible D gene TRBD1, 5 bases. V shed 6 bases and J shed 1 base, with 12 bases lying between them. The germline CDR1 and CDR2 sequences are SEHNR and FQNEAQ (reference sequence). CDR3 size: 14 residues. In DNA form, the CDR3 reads TGTGCCAGCAGGATGGGGGGGGAGAACACTGAAGCTTTCTTT. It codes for CASRMGGENTEAFF.

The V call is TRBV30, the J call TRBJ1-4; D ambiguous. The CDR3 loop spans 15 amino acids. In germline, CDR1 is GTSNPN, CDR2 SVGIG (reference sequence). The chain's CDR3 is CVSPPPWATNEKLFF. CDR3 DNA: TGTGTATCCCCGCCGCCCTGGGCAACTAATGAAAAACTGTTTTTT.

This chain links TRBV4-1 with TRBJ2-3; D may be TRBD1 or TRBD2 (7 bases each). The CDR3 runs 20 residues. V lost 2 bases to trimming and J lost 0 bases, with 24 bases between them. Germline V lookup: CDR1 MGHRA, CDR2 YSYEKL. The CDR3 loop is CASSQFYRGRAGSSTDTQYF. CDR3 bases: TGCGCCAGCAGCCAATTCTACAGGGGCCGAGCGGGGTCTAGCACAGATACGCAGTATTTT.

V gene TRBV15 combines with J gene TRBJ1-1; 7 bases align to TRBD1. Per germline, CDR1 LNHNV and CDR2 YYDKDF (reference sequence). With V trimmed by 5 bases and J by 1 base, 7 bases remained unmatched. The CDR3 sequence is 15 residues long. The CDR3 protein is CATSDDRATNTEAFF. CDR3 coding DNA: TGTGCCACCAGCGATGACAGGGCAACGAACACTGAAGCTTTCTTT. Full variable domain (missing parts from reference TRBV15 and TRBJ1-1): DAMVIQNPRYQVTQFGKPVTLSCSQTLNHNVMYWYQQKSSQAPKLLFHYYDKDFNNEADTPDNFQSRRPNTSFCFLDIRSPGLGDTAMYLCATSDDRATNTEAFFGQGTRLTVV.

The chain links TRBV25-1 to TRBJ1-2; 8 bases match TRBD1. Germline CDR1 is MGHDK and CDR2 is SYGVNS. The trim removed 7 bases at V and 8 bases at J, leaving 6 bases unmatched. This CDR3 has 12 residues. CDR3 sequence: CASTGQGGGYTF. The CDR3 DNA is TGTGCCAGCACCGGACAGGGTGGAGGCTACACCTTC.

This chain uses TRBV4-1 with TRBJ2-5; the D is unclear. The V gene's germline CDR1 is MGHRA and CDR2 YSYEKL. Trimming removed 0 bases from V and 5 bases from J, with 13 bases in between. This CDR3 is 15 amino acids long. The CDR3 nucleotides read TGCGCCAGCAGCCAAGATGTCGCCAGTCTCGAGACCCAGTACTTC. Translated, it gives CASSQDVASLETQYF.

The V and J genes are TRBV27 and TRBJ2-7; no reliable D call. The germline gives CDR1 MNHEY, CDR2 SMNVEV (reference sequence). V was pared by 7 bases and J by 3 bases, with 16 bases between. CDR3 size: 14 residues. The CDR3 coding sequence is TGTGCCAGCAAACCAAGAGGAATCCACTACGAGCAGTACTTC. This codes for CASKPRGIHYEQYF.

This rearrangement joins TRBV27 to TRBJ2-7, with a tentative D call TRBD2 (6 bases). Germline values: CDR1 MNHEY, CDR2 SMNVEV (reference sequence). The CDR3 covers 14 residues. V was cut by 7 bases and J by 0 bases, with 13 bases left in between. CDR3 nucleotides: TGTGCCAGCACCCTCGTGGGGGGCTCCTACGAGCAGTACTTC. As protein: CASTLVGGSYEQYF.